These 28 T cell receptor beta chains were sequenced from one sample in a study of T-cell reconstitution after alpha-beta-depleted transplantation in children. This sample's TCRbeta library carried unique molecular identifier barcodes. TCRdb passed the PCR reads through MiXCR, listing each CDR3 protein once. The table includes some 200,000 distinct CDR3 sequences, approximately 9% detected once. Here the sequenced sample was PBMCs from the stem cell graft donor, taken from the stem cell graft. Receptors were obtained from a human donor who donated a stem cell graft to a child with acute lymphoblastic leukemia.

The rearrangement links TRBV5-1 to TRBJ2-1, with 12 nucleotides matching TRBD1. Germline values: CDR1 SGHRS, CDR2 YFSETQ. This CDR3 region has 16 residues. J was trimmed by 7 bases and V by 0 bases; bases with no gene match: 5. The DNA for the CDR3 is TGCGCCAGCAGCTTGGATCCGGGACAGGGGGCTAATGAGCAGTTCTTC. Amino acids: CASSLDPGQGANEQFF.

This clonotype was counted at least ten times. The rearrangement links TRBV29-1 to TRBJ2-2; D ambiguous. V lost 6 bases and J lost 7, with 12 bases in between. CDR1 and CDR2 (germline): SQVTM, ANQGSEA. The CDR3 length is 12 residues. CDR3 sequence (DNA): TGCAGCGTGCGAAATGTCGGCGGGGAGCTGTTTTTT. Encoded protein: CSVRNVGGELFF.

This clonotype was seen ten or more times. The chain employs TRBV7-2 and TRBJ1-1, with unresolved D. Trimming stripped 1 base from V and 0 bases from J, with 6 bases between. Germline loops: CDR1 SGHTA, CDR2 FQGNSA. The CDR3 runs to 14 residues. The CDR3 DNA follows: TGTGCCAGCAGCTTAGGGTTCATGAACACTGAAGCTTTCTTT. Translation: CASSLGFMNTEAFF.

CDR3 coding DNA: TGTGCCAGCTCACCGTCCGGAGATCTGCGGTACTTC. Encoded protein: CASSPSGDLRYF. The genes are TRBV18 and TRBJ2-7; no clear D gene. The CDR3 has 12 amino acids. V lost 3 bases, J lost 12 bases, and 15 bases lay in between. Germline V gene sequence: CDR1 KGHSH, CDR2 LQKENI.

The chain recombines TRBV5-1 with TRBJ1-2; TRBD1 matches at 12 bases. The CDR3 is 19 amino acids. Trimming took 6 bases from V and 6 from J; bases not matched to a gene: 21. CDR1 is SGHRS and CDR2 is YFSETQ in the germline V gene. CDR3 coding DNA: TGCGCCAGCAAGACGTCTCGCTGGGGACAGGGGGCGAGTATGGATGGCTACACCTTC. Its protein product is CASKTSRWGQGASMDGYTF. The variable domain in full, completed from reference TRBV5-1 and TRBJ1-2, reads KAGVTQTPRYLIKTRGQQVTLSCSPISGHRSVSWYQQTPGQGLQFLFEYFSETQRNKGNFPGRFSGRQFSNSRSEMNVSTLELGDSALYLCASKTSRWGQGASMDGYTFGSGTRLTVV.

The CDR3: CASSYRPLRGAFF. CDR3 sequence (DNA): TGTGCCAGCAGTTACCGACCCCTTAGGGGGGCTTTCTTT. The chain is built from TRBV6-5 and TRBJ1-1, with a weak D call TRBD1 (6 bases). The CDR3 covers 13 residues. V was trimmed by 2 bases and J by 11 bases, leaving 15 bases between them. Germline lookup yields CDR1 MNHEY and CDR2 SVGAGI.

The CDR3 loop reads CASSTGTGPYEQYF. The DNA of the CDR3 is TGTGCCAGCTCTACTGGGACAGGACCTTACGAGCAGTACTTC. This chain joins TRBV18 and TRBJ2-7, with 8 nucleotides matching TRBD1. CDR3 length: 14 amino acids. With V trimmed by 6 bases and J by 4 bases, 8 bases remained unmatched. CDR1 and CDR2 from the germline V gene are KGHSH and LQKENI.

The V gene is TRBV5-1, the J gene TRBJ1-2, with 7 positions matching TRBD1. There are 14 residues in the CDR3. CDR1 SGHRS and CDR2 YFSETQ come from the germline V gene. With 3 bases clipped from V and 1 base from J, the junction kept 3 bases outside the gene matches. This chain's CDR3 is CASSSRDSNYGYTF. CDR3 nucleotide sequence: TGCGCCAGCAGCTCCCGGGACAGTAACTATGGCTACACCTTC. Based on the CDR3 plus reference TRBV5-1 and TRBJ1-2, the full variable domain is KAGVTQTPRYLIKTRGQQVTLSCSPISGHRSVSWYQQTPGQGLQFLFEYFSETQRNKGNFPGRFSGRQFSNSRSEMNVSTLELGDSALYLCASSSRDSNYGYTFGSGTRLTVV.

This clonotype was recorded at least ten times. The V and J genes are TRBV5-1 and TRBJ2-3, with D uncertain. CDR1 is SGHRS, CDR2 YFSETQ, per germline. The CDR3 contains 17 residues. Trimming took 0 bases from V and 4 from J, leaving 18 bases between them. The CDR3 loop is CASSLAFAGFNSDTQYF. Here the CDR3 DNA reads TGCGCCAGCAGCTTGGCGTTCGCAGGCTTTAATTCAGATACGCAGTATTTT.

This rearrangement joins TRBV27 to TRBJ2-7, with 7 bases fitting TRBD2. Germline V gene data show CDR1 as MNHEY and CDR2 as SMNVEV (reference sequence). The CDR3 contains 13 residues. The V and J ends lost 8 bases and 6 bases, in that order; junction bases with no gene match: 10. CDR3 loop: CASAWEGWGEQYF. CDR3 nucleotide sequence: TGTGCCAGCGCATGGGAGGGGTGGGGCGAGCAGTACTTC.

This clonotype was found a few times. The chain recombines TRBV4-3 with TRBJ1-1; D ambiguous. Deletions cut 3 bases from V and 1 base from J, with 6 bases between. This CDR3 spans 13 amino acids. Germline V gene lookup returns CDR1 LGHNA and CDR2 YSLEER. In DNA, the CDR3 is TGCGCCAGCAGCCATGGGCAGAACACTGAAGCTTTCTTT. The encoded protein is CASSHGQNTEAFF.

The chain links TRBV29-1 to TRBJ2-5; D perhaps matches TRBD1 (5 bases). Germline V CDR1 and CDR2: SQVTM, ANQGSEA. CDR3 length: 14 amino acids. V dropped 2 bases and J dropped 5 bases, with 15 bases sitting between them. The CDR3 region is CSVESQGKGETQYF. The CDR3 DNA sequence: TGCAGCGTTGAATCCCAGGGCAAGGGCGAGACCCAGTACTTC.

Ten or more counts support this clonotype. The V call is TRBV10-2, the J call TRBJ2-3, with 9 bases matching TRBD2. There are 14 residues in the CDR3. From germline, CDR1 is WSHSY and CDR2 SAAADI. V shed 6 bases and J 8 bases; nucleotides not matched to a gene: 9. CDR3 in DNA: TGCGCCAGCAGCCCACTAGCGGGTGAGGGTACGCAGTATTTT. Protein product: CASSPLAGEGTQYF.

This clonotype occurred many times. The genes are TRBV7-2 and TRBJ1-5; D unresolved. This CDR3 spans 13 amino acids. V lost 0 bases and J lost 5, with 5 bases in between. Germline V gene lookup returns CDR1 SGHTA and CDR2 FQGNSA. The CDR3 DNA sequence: TGTGCCAGCAGCTTAGCGATAGATCAGCCCCAGCATTTT. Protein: CASSLAIDQPQHF.

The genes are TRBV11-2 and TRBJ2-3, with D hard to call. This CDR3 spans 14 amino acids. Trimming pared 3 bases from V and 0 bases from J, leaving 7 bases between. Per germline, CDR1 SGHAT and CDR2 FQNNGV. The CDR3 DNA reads TGTGCCAGCAGCTTGGGCATGAGCACAGATACGCAGTATTTT. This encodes CASSLGMSTDTQYF.

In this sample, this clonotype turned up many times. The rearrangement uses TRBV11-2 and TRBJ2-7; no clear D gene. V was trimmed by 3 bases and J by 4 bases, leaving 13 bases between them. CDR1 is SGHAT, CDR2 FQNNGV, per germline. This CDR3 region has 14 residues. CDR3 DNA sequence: TGTGCCAGCAGCTTCGGGTTGAGAGGTTACGAGCAGTACTTC. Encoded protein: CASSFGLRGYEQYF.

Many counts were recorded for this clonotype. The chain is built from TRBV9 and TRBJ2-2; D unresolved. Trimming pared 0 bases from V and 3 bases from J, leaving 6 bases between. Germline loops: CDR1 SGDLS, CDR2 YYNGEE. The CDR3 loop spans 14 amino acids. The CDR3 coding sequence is TGTGCCAGCAGCGTAGCTAGTGACACCGGGGAGCTGTTTTTT. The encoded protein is CASSVASDTGELFF. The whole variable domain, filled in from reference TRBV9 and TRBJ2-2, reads DSGVTQTPKHLITATGQRVTLRCSPRSGDLSVYWYQQSLDQGLQFLIQYYNGEERAKGNILERFSAQQFPDLHSELNLSSLELGDSALYFCASSVASDTGELFFGEGSRLTVL.

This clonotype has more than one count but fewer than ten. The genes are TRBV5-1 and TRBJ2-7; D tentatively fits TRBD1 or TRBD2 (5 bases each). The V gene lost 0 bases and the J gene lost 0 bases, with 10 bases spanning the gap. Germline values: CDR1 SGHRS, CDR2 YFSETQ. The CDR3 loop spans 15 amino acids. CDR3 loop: CASSLAGTSSYEQYF. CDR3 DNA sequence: TGCGCCAGCAGCTTGGCGGGGACGAGCTCCTACGAGCAGTACTTC.

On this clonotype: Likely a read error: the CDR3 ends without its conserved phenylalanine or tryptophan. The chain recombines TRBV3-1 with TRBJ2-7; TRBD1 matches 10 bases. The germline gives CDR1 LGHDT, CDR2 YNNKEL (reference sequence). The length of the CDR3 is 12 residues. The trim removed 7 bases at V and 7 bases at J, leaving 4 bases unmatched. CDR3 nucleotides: TGTGCCAGCACAGGGACAGGGGAAGAGCAGTACTAC. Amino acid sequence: CASTGTGEEQYY.

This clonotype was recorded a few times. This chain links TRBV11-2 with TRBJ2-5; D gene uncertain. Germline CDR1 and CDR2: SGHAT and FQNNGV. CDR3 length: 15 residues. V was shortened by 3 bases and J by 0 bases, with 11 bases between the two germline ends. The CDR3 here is CASSFERTNQETQYF. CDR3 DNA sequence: TGTGCCAGCAGCTTCGAGAGGACCAACCAAGAGACCCAGTACTTC.

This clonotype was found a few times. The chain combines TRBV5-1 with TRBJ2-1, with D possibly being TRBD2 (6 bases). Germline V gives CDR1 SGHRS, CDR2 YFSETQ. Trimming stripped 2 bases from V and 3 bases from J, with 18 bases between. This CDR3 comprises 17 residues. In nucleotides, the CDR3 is TGCGCCAGCAGCTTTGGGGGGTCTTCCTCATACTACAATGAGCAGTTCTTC. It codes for CASSFGGSSSYYNEQFF.

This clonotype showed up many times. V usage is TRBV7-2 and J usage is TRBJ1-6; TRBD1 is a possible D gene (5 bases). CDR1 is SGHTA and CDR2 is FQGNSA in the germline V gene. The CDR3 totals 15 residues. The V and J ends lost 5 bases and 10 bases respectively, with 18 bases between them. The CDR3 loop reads CASSTRDLSRSPLHF. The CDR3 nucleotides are TGTGCCAGCAGCACCCGGGACCTTAGCCGATCACCCCTCCACTTT.

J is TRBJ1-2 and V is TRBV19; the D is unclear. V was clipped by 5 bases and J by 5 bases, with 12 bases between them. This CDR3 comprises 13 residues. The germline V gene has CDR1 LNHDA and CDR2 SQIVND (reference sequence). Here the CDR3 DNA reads TGTGCCAGTAGTCCACGGCAGCAATATGGCTACACCTTC. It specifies CASSPRQQYGYTF.

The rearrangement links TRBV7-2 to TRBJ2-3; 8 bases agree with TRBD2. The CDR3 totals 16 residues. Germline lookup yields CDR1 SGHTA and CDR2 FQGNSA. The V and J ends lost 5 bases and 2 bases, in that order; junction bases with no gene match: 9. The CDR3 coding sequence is TGTGCCAGCAGCCCCTTAGCGGGGAGGAACACAGATACGCAGTATTTT. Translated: CASSPLAGRNTDTQYF.

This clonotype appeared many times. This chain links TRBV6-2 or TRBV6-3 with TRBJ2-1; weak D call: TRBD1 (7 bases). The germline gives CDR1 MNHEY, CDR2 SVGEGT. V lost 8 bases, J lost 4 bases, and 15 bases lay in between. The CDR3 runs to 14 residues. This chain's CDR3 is CASGGDSEYNEQFF. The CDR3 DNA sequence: TGTGCCAGCGGCGGGGACAGCGAATACAATGAGCAGTTCTTC.

CDR3 loop: CSARTDSYEQYF. Here the CDR3 DNA reads TGCAGTGCTAGGACGGACTCCTACGAGCAGTACTTC. The gene calls are TRBV20-1 and TRBJ2-7; D is uncertain. V lost 3 bases, J lost 0 bases, and 6 bases lay in between. Germline CDR1 is DFQATT and CDR2 is SNEGSKA (reference sequence). CDR3 length equals 12 residues.

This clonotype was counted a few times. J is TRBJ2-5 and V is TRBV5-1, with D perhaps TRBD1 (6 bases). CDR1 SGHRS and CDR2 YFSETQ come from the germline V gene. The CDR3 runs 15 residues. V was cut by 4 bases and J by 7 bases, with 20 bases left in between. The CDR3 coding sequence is TGCGCCAGCAGCCTAGACTGGGGGCCGCGCGGGACCCAGTACTTC. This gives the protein CASSLDWGPRGTQYF.

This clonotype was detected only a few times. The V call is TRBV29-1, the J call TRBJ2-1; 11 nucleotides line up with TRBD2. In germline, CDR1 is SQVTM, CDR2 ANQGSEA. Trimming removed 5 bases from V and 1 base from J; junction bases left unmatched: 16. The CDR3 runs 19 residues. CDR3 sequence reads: CSVSITSGGLPYSYNEQFF. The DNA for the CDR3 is TGCAGCGTTTCCATTACTAGCGGGGGTCTCCCCTATTCCTACAATGAGCAGTTCTTC.